This TCR beta chain was sequenced during a study of radiotherapy plus CTLA-4 blockade in lung cancer (dated by TCRdb to 2017 to 2018). In the study overall: Objective responses occurred in around 20% of enrolled patients, and just over 30% achieved disease control.

The study tested focal radiation therapy combined with CTLA-4 blockade (ipilimumab) in patients with chemo-refractory metastatic non-small-cell lung cancer. As concerns this clone: No antigen is known for it. The sample holds no much larger clone one base away, and base qualities are not on file.

Preparation of the library involved the immunoSEQ multiplex PCR assay. What TCRdb holds here is the immuneACCESS table cut down to in-frame rearrangements. Part of the clones is not present; checked against another copy, under half of the missing clones reflect an unresolved V gene, and the others are unexplained. The sample yields about 28,000 clones; 79% were counted once. The leading ten clones occupy 16% of the sample. The paper's findings and limits, for the study overall: After treatment with radiotherapy and ipilimumab, TCR clones that originated in tumors expanded in peripheral blood. Increased serum interferon-beta after radiation, together with early dynamic changes in blood T cell clones, were reported to be the strongest predictors of response.

The CDR1 and CDR2 encoded by the germline V gene (reference sequence) are SEHNR and FQNEAQ. From its cysteine to its phenylalanine, the CDR3 spans 15 amino acids. Only the CDR3 part of the read is kept: 45 bases, read in frame from the first base. The V and J ends are trimmed by 7 bases and 2 bases, leaving 15 bases between them. The chain employs TRBV7-9 and TRBJ1-3, with an unclear D gene assignment. This clonotype was obtained from a human donor with non-small cell lung cancer that progressed on radiotherapy plus ipilimumab. The specimen was peripheral blood, collected from a patient treated with radiotherapy plus ipilimumab. CDR3 loop: CASKAGDSPGNTIYF. The DNA sequence is TGTGCCAGCAAGGCCGGGGATTCCCCTGGAAACACCATATATTTT.